This TCR beta chain appears in the sequencing data of a study of blood T cell repertoires in COVID-19. Only one count was recorded for this clone. This CDR3 is built from 14 residues. Germline V gene sequence: CDR1 MNHEY, CDR2 SVGAGI. V lost 7 bases to trimming and J lost 2 bases, with 14 bases between them. The repertoire was sequenced with immunoSEQ multiplex PCR; TCRdb's copy has only in-frame clones and lacks some. The sample lists 50,000 to 70,000 clones, roughly four fifths seen once, with roughly a tenth in the top ten. What was sequenced was peripheral blood. The clonotype was recovered from a man at least 80 years old with COVID-19, enrolled during active disease. The chain is built from TRBV6-5 and TRBJ1-2; D remains unclear. The CDR3 loop reads CASTSRPGNYGYTF. CDR3 bases: TGTGCCAGCACCTCCAGGCCGGGGAACTATGGCTACACCTTC.